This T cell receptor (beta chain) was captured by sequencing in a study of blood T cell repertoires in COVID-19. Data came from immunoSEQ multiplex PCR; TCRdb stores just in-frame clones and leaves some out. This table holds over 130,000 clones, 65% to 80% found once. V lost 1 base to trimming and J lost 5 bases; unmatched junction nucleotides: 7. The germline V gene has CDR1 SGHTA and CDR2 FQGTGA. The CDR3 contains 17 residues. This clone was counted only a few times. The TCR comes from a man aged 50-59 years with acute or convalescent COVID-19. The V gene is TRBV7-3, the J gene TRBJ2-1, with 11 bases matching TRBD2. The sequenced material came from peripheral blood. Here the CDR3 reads CASSLRTLAGGNNEQFF. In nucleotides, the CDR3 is TGTGCCAGCAGCTTAAGGACCCTAGCGGGGGGAAACAATGAGCAGTTCTTC. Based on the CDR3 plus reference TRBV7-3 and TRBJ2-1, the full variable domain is GAGVSQTPSNKVTEKGKYVELRCDPISGHTALYWYRQSLGQGPEFLIYFQGTGAADDSGLPNDRFFAVRPEGSVSTLKIQRTERGDSAVYLCASSLRTLAGGNNEQFFGPGTRLTVL.